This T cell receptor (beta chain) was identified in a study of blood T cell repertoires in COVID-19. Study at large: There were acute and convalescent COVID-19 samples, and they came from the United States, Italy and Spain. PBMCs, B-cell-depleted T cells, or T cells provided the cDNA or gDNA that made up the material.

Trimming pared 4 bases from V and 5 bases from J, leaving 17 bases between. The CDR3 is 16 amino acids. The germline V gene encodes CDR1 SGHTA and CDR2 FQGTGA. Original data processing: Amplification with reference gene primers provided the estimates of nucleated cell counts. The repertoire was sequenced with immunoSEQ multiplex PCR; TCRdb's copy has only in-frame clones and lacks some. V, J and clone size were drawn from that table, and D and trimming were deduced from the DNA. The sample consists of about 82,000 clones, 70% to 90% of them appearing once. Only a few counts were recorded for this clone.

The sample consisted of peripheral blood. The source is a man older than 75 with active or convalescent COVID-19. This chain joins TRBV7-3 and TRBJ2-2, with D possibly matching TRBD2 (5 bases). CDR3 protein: CASSSQASGATGELFF. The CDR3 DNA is TGTGCCAGCAGCTCCCAGGCCAGCGGAGCAACCGGGGAGCTGTTTTTT.